Below, 26 T cell receptor beta chains from the same sample are listed, as sequenced in a study of T cells after yellow fever vaccination (dated by TCRdb to about 2019). Preparation of the library involved 5' RACE. The sequencer was an Illumina HiSeq 2500. TCRdb took the public reads, trimmed them with fastp at Q25, ran MiXCR for clone calling and kept in-frame beta chains. Merged by CDR3 protein, the rows form single entries marked with the most common genes and DNA. For this sample there are 400,000 to 650,000 distinct CDR3 sequences; 20% to 25% appear just once. The ten largest clones take up around 16% of the sample. This specimen's treatment or condition label, interpreted: live attenuated yellow fever vaccine strain. This specimen was PBMCs, taken 21 days after the first yellow fever vaccination. The source is a man aged 18 to 30 who received the YFV17D yellow fever vaccine.

This clonotype was seen a handful of times. This chain joins TRBV5-4 and TRBJ2-3, with 12 bases identical to TRBD2. CDR1 and CDR2 from the germline V gene are SGHNT and YYREEE (reference sequence). Losses at the gene ends were 2 bases for V and 5 bases for J; bases not matched to a gene: 6. This CDR3 is built from 16 residues. CDR3 coding DNA: TGTGCCAGCAGCTTTCCTAGCGGGGGGGGCAAAGATACGCAGTATTTT. Translating it yields CASSFPSGGGKDTQYF.

CDR3: CATSRDRNEQYF. Written as DNA, the CDR3 is TGTGCCACCAGCAGAGATAGAAACGAGCAGTACTTC. The rearrangement uses TRBV15 and TRBJ2-7; no clear D gene. The V and J ends lost 0 bases and 5 bases respectively, with 5 bases between them. This CDR3 has 12 residues. Germline-derived CDR1 and CDR2 are LNHNV and YYDKDF (reference sequence).

Ten or more counts support this clonotype. The chain has TRBV11-2 and TRBJ1-5; D is undetermined. The CDR3 has 13 amino acids. V shed 4 bases and J shed 5 bases, with 9 bases lying between them. Germline V gives CDR1 SGHAT, CDR2 FQNNGV. This CDR3 reads CASSSDRDQPQHF. As DNA, the CDR3 is TGTGCCAGCAGCTCGGACCGAGATCAGCCCCAGCATTTT.

The chain carries TRBV29-1 and TRBJ2-7, with D perhaps matching TRBD2 (5 bases). The CDR3 runs to 12 residues. Germline assignment: CDR1 SQVTM and CDR2 ANQGSEA. Deletions cut 3 bases from V and 2 bases from J, with 8 bases between. The CDR3 coding sequence is TGCAGCGTTGAGCCCGGGGCCTACGAGCAGTACTTC. It translates to CSVEPGAYEQYF.

This sequence joins TRBV4-3 and TRBJ2-1; a possible D gene is TRBD2 (6 bases). Trimming took off 4 bases at V and 7 bases at J, with 20 bases between the two ends. Germline V gives CDR1 LGHNA, CDR2 YSLEER. This CDR3 has 16 residues. In DNA, the CDR3 is TGCGCCAGCAGCCTCTATTGGGGCGGGGTTGGAAATGAGCAGTTCTTC. It yields the protein CASSLYWGGVGNEQFF.

In its sample, this clonotype was seen a few times. The rearrangement joins TRBV4-3 to TRBJ2-7, with D perhaps matching TRBD1 (6 bases). There are 14 residues in the CDR3. The germline V gene encodes CDR1 LGHNA and CDR2 YSLEER. The V gene lost 1 base and the J gene lost 2 bases, with 9 bases spanning the gap. Written as DNA, the CDR3 is TGCGCCAGCAGCCAAGCGGCAGGGGCCTACGAGCAGTACTTC. This translates into CASSQAAGAYEQYF.

The sample holds a few counts of this clonotype. In DNA, the CDR3 is TGTGCCATCAGTGAGGGGACAGGCAAAGTTGTGGAGACCCAGTACTTC. This codes for CAISEGTGKVVETQYF. V is TRBV10-3 and J is TRBJ2-5; 8 bases match TRBD1. The trim removed 2 bases at V and 5 bases at J, leaving 10 bases unmatched. The CDR3 loop spans 16 amino acids. Per germline, CDR1 ENHRY and CDR2 SYGVKD.

The CDR3 DNA is TGTGCCACCGAATCAGCGAATGAGCAGTTCTTC. Translated, it gives CATESANEQFF. The chain recombines TRBV19 with TRBJ2-1; D ambiguous. Germline V lookup: CDR1 LNHDA, CDR2 SQIVND (reference sequence). The CDR3 totals 11 residues. V shed 10 bases and J shed 7 bases, with 11 bases lying between them.

The chain links TRBV7-2 to TRBJ2-3; a weak D match, TRBD1 (6 bases). The germline CDR1 and CDR2 sequences are SGHTA and FQGNSA. V was pared by 5 bases and J by 4 bases, with 13 bases between. The CDR3 runs to 14 residues. The CDR3 loop is CASSPRQVPDTQYF. The CDR3, as DNA: TGTGCCAGCAGCCCACGACAGGTCCCAGATACGCAGTATTTT.

The J gene is TRBJ2-1, the V gene TRBV4-1; 9 bases fit TRBD2. J was trimmed by 8 bases and V by 3 bases; bases with no gene match: 8. Germline V gene lookup returns CDR1 MGHRA and CDR2 YSYEKL. The CDR3 contains 15 residues. The CDR3 DNA is TGCGCCAGCAGCCAGGCCGGACTAGCGAGGGATGAGCAGTTCTTC. Translation: CASSQAGLARDEQFF.

This clonotype has just a few counts. The chain couples TRBV12-3 or TRBV12-4 to TRBJ1-1, with 7 positions matching TRBD1. The ends lost 7 bases at V and 1 base at J; junction bases unmatched: 6. The CDR3 loop spans 14 amino acids. The CDR3, as DNA: TGTGCCAGCACGTCGGGACAGCAGAACACTGAAGCTTTCTTT. It codes for CASTSGQQNTEAFF.

The chain is built from TRBV7-2 and TRBJ2-7; 8 positions agree with TRBD2. Germline CDR1 SGHTA, CDR2 FQGNSA. This CDR3 has 14 residues. Unmatched junction bases numbered 6, after V lost 5 bases and J lost 3 bases. The CDR3 here is CASSTSGGDYEQYF. DNA of the CDR3: TGTGCCAGCAGCACCAGCGGGGGCGACTACGAGCAGTACTTC.

This chain links TRBV7-6 with TRBJ2-1; 10 bases line up with TRBD2. Germline V CDR1 and CDR2: SGHVS, FNYEAQ. J was trimmed by 9 bases and V by 7 bases; bases with no gene match: 15. There are 16 residues in the CDR3. CDR3 in DNA: TGTGCCAGCACCCCTCTAGCGGGGGCGTTAGGAGCTGAGCAGTTCTTC. Residues: CASTPLAGALGAEQFF.

This clonotype has only a few counts. J is TRBJ1-4 and V is TRBV4-1; no firm D call. The V and J ends lost 0 bases and 5 bases respectively, with 10 bases between them. Germline V lookup: CDR1 MGHRA, CDR2 YSYEKL. CDR3 size: 15 residues. The CDR3 loop is CASSQDPGLNEKLFF. For the CDR3, the DNA is TGCGCCAGCAGCCAAGATCCGGGATTAAATGAAAAACTGTTTTTT.

There are a few counts of this clonotype. CDR3 region: CASSDTRGAGANVLTF. Here the CDR3 DNA reads TGTGCCAGCAGTGATACCCGGGGCGCTGGGGCCAACGTCCTGACTTTC. V gene TRBV25-1 combines with J gene TRBJ2-6; tentatively, D is TRBD1 or TRBD2 (5 bases each). Germline assignment: CDR1 MGHDK and CDR2 SYGVNS. V lost 3 bases, J lost 2 bases, and 11 bases lay in between. There are 16 residues in the CDR3.

This sequence joins TRBV9 and TRBJ2-2; 9 nucleotides align to TRBD1. CDR3 size: 17 residues. J gave up 4 bases and V 4 bases, and 11 bases lay outside the gene matches. Germline V CDR1 and CDR2: SGDLS, YYNGEE. The CDR3 nucleotides read TGTGCCAGCAGCCCGGGGTTGGGACAGGGAGTCACCGGGGAGCTGTTTTTT. Translation: CASSPGLGQGVTGELFF.

The chain is built from TRBV11-2 and TRBJ2-5; D not certain. Germline V gives CDR1 SGHAT, CDR2 FQNNGV. V dropped 5 bases and J dropped 0 bases, with 16 bases sitting between them. There are 16 residues in the CDR3. The chain's CDR3 is CASSPRTSPYQETQYF. The CDR3 DNA sequence: TGTGCCAGCAGCCCCCGGACGTCGCCGTACCAAGAGACCCAGTACTTC. Full variable domain (remainder filled in from reference TRBV11-2 and TRBJ2-5): EAGVAQSPRYKIIEKRQSVAFWCNPISGHATLYWYQQILGQGPKLLIQFQNNGVVDDSQLPKDRFSAERLKGVDSTLKIQPAKLEDSAVYLCASSPRTSPYQETQYFGPGTRLLVL.

This clonotype was seen a handful of times. The chain couples TRBV4-2 to TRBJ2-1, with TRBD2 matching 16 bases. Germline CDR1 LGHNA, CDR2 YNFKEQ. J lost 5 bases, V lost 3 bases, and 4 bases had no gene match. The CDR3 consists of 17 residues. CDR3 sequence reads: CASSHGTSGGADNEQFF. Written as DNA, the CDR3 is TGTGCCAGCAGCCACGGGACTAGCGGGGGGGCCGACAATGAGCAGTTCTTC.

This chain connects TRBV12-3 or TRBV12-4 to TRBJ1-1, with D maybe TRBD1 (6 bases). Deletions cut 7 bases from V and 4 bases from J, with 22 bases between. CDR3 length equals 16 residues. The CDR3 DNA reads TGTGCCAGCATCGTTGACAGGATTGAATTTGGCACTGAAGCTTTCTTT. It specifies CASIVDRIEFGTEAFF.

This clonotype was counted only a few times. The chain joins TRBV2 to TRBJ1-1, with a weak D call TRBD1 (5 bases). V was pared by 6 bases and J by 5 bases, with 19 bases between. In germline, CDR1 is SNHLY, CDR2 FYNNEI. The CDR3 is made up of 15 amino acids. The CDR3 DNA reads TGTGCCAGCAGCAACCACCCAGGACGGGGGACTGAAGCTTTCTTT. Amino acid sequence: CASSNHPGRGTEAFF.

The chain combines TRBV7-9 with TRBJ2-3; a weak D match, TRBD1 (6 bases). The CDR3 runs 12 residues. The V end lost 4 bases, the J end lost 8 bases, and 10 bases lay between the germline ends. Germline assignment: CDR1 SEHNR and CDR2 FQNEAQ (reference sequence). The CDR3 sequence: CASSYPGATQYF. CDR3 DNA sequence: TGTGCCAGCAGCTATCCAGGGGCTACGCAGTATTTT.

This clonotype was seen more than once but under ten times. The V call is TRBV5-1, the J call TRBJ2-5; D is possibly TRBD1 (6 bases). Germline CDR1 and CDR2: SGHRS and YFSETQ. The V and J ends lost 5 bases and 5 bases respectively, with 16 bases between them. The CDR3 is 14 residues long. In DNA, the CDR3 is TGCGCCAGCAGGTTATGGACAGAAGGGGAGACCCAGTACTTC. Encoded protein: CASRLWTEGETQYF. Drawing the rest from reference TRBV5-1 and TRBJ2-5, the complete variable domain is KAGVTQTPRYLIKTRGQQVTLSCSPISGHRSVSWYQQTPGQGLQFLFEYFSETQRNKGNFPGRFSGRQFSNSRSEMNVSTLELGDSALYLCASRLWTEGETQYFGPGTRLLVL.

In DNA form, the CDR3 reads TGTGCCACAGGAGGTATACAAGAGACCCAGTACTTC. This sequence encodes CATGGIQETQYF. V is TRBV10-3 and J is TRBJ2-5; weak D call: TRBD2 (5 bases). The CDR3 loop spans 12 amino acids. Germline V CDR1 and CDR2: ENHRY, SYGVKD. V lost 10 bases, J lost 2 bases, and 11 bases lay in between.

A few counts support this clonotype. The CDR3, as DNA: TGTGCCAGCAGTCCCTCTGGGGGCCAAGCCTATGCCAACACTGAAGCTTTCTTT. This codes for CASSPSGGQAYANTEAFF. This sequence joins TRBV28 and TRBJ1-1; TRBD1 is a possible D gene (6 bases). The ends were cut back, 5 bases at V and 2 bases at J, with 24 bases in the middle. The germline V gene has CDR1 MDHEN and CDR2 SYDVKM. The CDR3 is made up of 18 amino acids.

The chain links TRBV4-2 to TRBJ1-2; perhaps TRBD1 as D (5 bases). Trimming took off 4 bases at V and 8 bases at J, with 14 bases between the two ends. The CDR3 extends over 13 amino acids. Germline V lookup: CDR1 LGHNA, CDR2 YNFKEQ. CDR3 sequence (DNA): TGTGCCAGCAGCCCGGGGGGGGTGGAAGGCTACACCTTC. The encoded protein is CASSPGGVEGYTF.

This clonotype came up a few times. The chain recombines TRBV28 with TRBJ2-7, with D unresolved. V lost 4 bases, J lost 2 bases, and 21 bases lay in between. The CDR3 is 17 residues long. In germline, CDR1 is MDHEN, CDR2 SYDVKM. CDR3 DNA sequence: TGTGCCAGCAGTTCCCCCCGAGTGGCAGAGAGAGCCTACGAGCAGTACGTC. It is translated as CASSSPRVAERAYEQYV.